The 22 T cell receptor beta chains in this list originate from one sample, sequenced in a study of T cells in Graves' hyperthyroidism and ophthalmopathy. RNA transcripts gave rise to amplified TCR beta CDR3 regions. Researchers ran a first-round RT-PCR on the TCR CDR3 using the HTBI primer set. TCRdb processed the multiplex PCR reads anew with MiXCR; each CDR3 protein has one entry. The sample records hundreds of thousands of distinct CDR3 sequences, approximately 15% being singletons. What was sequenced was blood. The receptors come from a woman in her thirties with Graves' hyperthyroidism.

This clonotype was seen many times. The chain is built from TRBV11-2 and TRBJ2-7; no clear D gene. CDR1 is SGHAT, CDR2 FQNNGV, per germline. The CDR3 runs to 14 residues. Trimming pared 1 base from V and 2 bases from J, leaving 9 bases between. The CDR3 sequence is CASSLGTLPYEQYF. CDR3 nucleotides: TGTGCCAGCAGCTTAGGAACTCTGCCCTACGAGCAGTACTTC. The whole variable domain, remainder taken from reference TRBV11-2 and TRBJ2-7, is EAGVAQSPRYKIIEKRQSVAFWCNPISGHATLYWYQQILGQGPKLLIQFQNNGVVDDSQLPKDRFSAERLKGVDSTLKIQPAKLEDSAVYLCASSLGTLPYEQYFGPGTRLTVT.

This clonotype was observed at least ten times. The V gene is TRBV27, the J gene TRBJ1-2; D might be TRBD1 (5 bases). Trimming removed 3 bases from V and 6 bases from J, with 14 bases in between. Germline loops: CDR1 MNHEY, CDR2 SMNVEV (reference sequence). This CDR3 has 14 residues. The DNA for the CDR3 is TGTGCCAGCAGTTTCCGAGACAGCCGGAATGGCTACACCTTC. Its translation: CASSFRDSRNGYTF.

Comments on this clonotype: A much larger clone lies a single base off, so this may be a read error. The CDR3 reads CASSEQGNQPQHF. The CDR3 DNA sequence: TGTGCCAGCAGCGAACAGGGGAATCAGCCCCAGCATTTT. V is TRBV5-8 and J is TRBJ1-5; the match to TRBD1 covers 7 bases. CDR1 and CDR2 from the germline V gene are SGHTS and YDEGEE. Trimming cost V 4 bases and J 4 bases; bases outside gene matches: 2. This CDR3 is 13 amino acids long.

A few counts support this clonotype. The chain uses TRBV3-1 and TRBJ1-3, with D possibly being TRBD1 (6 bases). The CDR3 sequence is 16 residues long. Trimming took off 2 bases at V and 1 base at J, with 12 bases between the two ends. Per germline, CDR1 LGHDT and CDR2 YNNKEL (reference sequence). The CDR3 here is CASSQKTRGSGNTIYF. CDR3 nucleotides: TGTGCCAGCAGCCAAAAAACCAGGGGTTCTGGAAACACCATATATTTT.

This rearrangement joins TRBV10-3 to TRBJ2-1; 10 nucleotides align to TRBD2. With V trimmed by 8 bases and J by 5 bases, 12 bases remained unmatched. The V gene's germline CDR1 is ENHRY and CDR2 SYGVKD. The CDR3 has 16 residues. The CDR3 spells CAIGQREGRLDNEQFF. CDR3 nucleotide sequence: TGTGCCATCGGGCAGCGGGAGGGCCGTTTGGACAATGAGCAGTTCTTC.

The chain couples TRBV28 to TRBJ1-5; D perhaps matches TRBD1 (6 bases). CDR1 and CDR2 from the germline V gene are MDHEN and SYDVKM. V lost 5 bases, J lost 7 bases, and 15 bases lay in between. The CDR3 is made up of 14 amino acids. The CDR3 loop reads CASSPGQRYQPQHF. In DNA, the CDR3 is TGTGCCAGCAGTCCGGGACAAAGATACCAGCCCCAGCATTTT. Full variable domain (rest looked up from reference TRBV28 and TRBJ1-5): DVKVTQSSRYLVKRTGEKVFLECVQDMDHENMFWYRQDPGLGLRLIYFSYDVKMKEKGDIPEGYSVSREKKERFSLILESASTNQTSMYLCASSPGQRYQPQHFGDGTRLSIL.

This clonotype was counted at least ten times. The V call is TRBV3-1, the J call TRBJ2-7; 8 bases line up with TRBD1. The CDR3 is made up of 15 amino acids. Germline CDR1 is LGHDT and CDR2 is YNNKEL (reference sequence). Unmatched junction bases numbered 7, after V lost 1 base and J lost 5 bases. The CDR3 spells CASSQGQGKFHEQYF. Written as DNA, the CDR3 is TGTGCCAGCAGCCAAGGACAGGGGAAATTTCACGAGCAGTACTTC.

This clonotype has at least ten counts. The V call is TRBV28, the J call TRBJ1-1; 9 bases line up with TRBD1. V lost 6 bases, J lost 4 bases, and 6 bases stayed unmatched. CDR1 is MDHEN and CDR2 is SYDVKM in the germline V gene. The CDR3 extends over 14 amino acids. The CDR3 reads CASRSGTGRTEAFF. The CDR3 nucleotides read TGTGCCAGCAGATCCGGGACAGGGCGCACTGAAGCTTTCTTT. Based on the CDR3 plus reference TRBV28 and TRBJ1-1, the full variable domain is DVKVTQSSRYLVKRTGEKVFLECVQDMDHENMFWYRQDPGLGLRLIYFSYDVKMKEKGDIPEGYSVSREKKERFSLILESASTNQTSMYLCASRSGTGRTEAFFGQGTRLTVV.

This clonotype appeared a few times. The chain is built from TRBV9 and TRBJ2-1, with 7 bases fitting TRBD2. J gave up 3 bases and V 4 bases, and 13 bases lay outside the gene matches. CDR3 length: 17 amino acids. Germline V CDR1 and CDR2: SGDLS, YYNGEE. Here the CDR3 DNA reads TGTGCCAGCAGCTCCCCGGGGTTACTAGCGAACTACAATGAGCAGTTCTTC. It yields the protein CASSSPGLLANYNEQFF.

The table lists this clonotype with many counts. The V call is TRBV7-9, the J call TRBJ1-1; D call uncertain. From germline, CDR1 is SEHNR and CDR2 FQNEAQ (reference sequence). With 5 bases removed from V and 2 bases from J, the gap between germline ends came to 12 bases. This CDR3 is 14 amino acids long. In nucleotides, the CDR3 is TGTGCCAGCAGCCCTGGACTGATTAACACTGAAGCTTTCTTT. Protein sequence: CASSPGLINTEAFF.

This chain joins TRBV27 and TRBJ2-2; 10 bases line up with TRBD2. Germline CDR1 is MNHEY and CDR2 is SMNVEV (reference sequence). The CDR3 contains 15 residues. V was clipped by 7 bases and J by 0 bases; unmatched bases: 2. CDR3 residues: CASTGLAANTGELFF. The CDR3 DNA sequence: TGTGCCAGCACTGGACTAGCGGCGAACACCGGGGAGCTGTTTTTT.

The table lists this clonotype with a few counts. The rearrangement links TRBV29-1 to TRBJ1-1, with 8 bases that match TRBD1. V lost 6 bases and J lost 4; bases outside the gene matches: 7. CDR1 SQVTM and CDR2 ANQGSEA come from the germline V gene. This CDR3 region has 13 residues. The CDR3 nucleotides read TGCAGCGTATTAGAGACAGGGGTCACTGAAGCTTTCTTT. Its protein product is CSVLETGVTEAFF.

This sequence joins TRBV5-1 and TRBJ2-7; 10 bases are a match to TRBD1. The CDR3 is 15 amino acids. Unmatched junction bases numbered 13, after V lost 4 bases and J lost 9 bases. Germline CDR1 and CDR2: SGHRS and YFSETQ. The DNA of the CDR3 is TGCGCCAGCAGCCCACCGGGACAGGGGACGAGGGGGCAGTACTTC. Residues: CASSPPGQGTRGQYF. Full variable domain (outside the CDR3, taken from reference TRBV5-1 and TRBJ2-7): KAGVTQTPRYLIKTRGQQVTLSCSPISGHRSVSWYQQTPGQGLQFLFEYFSETQRNKGNFPGRFSGRQFSNSRSEMNVSTLELGDSALYLCASSPPGQGTRGQYFGPGTRLTVT.

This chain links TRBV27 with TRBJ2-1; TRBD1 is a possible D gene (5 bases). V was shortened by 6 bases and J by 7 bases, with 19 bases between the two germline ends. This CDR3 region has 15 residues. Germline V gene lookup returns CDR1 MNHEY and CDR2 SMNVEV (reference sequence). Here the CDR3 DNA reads TGTGCCAGCAGCACCAAGGGGCTAGTAGTGAATGAGCAGTTCTTC. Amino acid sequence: CASSTKGLVVNEQFF.

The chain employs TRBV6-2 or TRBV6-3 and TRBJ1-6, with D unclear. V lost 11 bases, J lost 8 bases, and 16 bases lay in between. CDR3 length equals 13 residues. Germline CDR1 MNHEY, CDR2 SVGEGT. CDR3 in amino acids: CAGSKSWDSPLHF. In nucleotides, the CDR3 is TGTGCCGGGAGTAAATCTTGGGATTCACCCCTCCACTTT.

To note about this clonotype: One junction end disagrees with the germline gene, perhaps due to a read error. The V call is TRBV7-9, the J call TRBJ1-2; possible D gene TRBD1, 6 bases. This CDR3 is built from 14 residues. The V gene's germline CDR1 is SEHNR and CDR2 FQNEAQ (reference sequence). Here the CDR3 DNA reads TGCGCCAGCAGGCCCACCGGGACGGGGGGCGGCTACACCTTC. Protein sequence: CASRPTGTGGGYTF.

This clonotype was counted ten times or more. Here the CDR3 DNA reads TGCAGTGCTAGAGCCGTCGGCGGGAGGGCGGCCGGGGCCAACGTCCTGACTTTC. Translating gives CSARAVGGRAAGANVLTF. The chain carries TRBV20-1 and TRBJ2-6; 9 bases line up with TRBD2. The CDR3 runs 18 residues. The ends lost 1 base at V and 4 bases at J; junction bases unmatched: 11. The germline CDR1 and CDR2 sequences are DFQATT and SNEGSKA (reference sequence).

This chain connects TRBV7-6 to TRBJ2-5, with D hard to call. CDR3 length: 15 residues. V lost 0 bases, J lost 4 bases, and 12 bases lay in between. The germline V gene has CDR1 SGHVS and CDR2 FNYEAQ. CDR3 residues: CASSLALASRETQYF. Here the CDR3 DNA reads TGTGCCAGCAGCTTAGCTTTAGCTTCTCGAGAGACCCAGTACTTC.

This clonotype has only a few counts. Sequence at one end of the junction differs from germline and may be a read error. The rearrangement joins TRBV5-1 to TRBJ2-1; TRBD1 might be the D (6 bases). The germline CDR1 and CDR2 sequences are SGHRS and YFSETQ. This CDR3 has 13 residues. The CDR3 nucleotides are TGCGCCAGCAGCTGGACAGAACCCAATGATCAGTTCTTC. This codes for CASSWTEPNDQFF.

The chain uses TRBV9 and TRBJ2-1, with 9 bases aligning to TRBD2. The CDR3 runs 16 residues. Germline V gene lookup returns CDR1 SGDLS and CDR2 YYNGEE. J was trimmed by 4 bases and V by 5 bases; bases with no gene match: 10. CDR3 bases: TGTGCCAGCAGGCGGGGGGGGACAGTCCCTTACAATGAGCAGTTCTTC. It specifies CASRRGGTVPYNEQFF.

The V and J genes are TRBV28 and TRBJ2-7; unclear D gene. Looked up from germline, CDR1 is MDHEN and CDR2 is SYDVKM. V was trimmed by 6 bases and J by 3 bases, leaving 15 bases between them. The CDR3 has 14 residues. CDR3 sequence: CASSRLAGLYEQYF. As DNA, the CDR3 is TGTGCCAGCAGCCGATTAGCCGGCCTCTACGAGCAGTACTTC. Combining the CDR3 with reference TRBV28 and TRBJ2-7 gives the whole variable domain DVKVTQSSRYLVKRTGEKVFLECVQDMDHENMFWYRQDPGLGLRLIYFSYDVKMKEKGDIPEGYSVSREKKERFSLILESASTNQTSMYLCASSRLAGLYEQYFGPGTRLTVT.

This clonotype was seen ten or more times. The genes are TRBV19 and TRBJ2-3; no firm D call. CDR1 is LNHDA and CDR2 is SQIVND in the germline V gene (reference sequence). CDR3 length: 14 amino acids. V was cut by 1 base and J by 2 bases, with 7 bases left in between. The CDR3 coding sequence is TGTGCCAGTAGTATAGGAGCGTACACAGATACGCAGTATTTT. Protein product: CASSIGAYTDTQYF.